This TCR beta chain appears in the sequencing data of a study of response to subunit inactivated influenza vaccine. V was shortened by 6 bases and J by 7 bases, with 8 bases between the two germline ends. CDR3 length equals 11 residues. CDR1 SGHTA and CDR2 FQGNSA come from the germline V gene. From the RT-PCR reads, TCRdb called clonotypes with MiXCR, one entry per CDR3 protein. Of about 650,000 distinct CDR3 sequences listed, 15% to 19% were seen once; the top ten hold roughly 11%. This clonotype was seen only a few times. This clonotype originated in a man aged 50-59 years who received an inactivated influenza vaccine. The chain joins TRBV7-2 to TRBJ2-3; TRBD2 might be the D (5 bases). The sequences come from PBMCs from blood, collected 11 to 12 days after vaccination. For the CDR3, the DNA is TGTGCCAGCAGTTCGGACTATACGCAGTATTTT. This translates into CASSSDYTQYF.